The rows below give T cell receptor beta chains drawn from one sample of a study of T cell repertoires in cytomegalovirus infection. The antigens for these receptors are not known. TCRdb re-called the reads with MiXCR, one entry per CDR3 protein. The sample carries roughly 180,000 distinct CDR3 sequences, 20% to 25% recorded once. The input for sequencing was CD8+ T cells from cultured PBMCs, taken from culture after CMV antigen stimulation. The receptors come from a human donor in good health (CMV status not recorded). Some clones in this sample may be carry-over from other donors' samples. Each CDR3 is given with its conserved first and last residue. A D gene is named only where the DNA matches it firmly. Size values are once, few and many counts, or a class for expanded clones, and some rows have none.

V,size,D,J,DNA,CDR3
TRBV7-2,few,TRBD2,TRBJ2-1,TGTGCCAGCAGCGTAGGACTAGCGGTACCCAATGAGCAGTTCTTC,CASSVGLAVPNEQFF
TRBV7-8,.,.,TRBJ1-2,TGTGCCAGCAGCTTAGCTACTCCCCTTCGCCATGGCTACACCTTC,CASSLATPLRHGYTF
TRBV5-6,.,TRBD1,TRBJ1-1,TGTGCCAGCAGCTTTAGAGGGACAGGACTTGACATGAACACTGAAGCTTTCTTT,CASSFRGTGLDMNTEAFF
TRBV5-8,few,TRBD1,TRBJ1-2,TGTGCCAGCAGCTTGGGACAGGGAATTCAGTATGGCTACACCTTC,CASSLGQGIQYGYTF
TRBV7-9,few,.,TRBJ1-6,TGTGCCAGCAGCGGGGGTGGGAATTCACCCCTCCACTTT,CASSGGGNSPLHF
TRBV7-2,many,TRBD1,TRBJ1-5,TGTGCCAGCAGCCCGACAGGGTGGACCAATCAGCCCCAGCATTTT,CASSPTGWTNQPQHF
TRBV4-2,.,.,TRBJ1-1,TGTGCCAGCAGCCAAGATTCGAACGGGGGCTCTGAAGCTTTCTTT,CASSQDSNGGSEAFF
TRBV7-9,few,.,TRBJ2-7,TGTGCCAGCAGCTTAACGGGAGAGTCTTACTCCTACGAGCAGTACTTC,CASSLTGESYSYEQYF
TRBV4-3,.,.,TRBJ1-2,TGCGCCAGCAGCCAAGAGGTCGGCAGGGACGTTGGCTACACCTTC,CASSQEVGRDVGYTF
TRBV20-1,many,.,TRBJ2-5,TGCAGTGCTAAGTTAGGGGAGACCCAGTACTTC,CSAKLGETQYF